Following are 31 T cell receptor beta chains from one sample sequenced in a study of blood T cells in healthy people across ages. Using a J-beta primer mix together with a sample-barcoded 5' primer, a second PCR was run for roughly 6 to 11 cycles. TCRdb re-called the 5' RACE reads through MiXCR, storing one row per CDR3 protein. This table has 250,000 to 300,000 distinct CDR3 sequences, about 25% appearing once. Sequencing used blood. The receptors here all came from a woman in her 70s in good health.

The V gene is TRBV29-1, the J gene TRBJ2-5; 12 nucleotides line up with TRBD1. Trimming removed 4 bases from V and 5 bases from J; junction bases left unmatched: 8. The CDR3 length is 15 residues. Looked up from germline, CDR1 is SQVTM and CDR2 is ANQGSEA. CDR3 nucleotide sequence: TGCAGCGTTGCCGACGGGACAGGGGGCCTGGAGACCCAGTACTTC. As protein: CSVADGTGGLETQYF.

This clonotype was picked up a small number of times. The chain has TRBV12-3 or TRBV12-4 and TRBJ2-5, with no clear D. The tail of the sequence fits TRBJ2-7 better, so the J call may be wrong. The CDR3 contains 13 residues. CDR3 nucleotides: TGTGCCAGCAGTTCATCACAGACCTACGAGCAGTACTTC. Translating gives CASSSSQTYEQYF.

This clonotype appeared a few times. The J gene is TRBJ1-4, the V gene TRBV28; 12 nucleotides match TRBD1. V shed 8 bases and J 5 bases; nucleotides not matched to a gene: 12. Germline-derived CDR1 and CDR2 are MDHEN and SYDVKM. This CDR3 has 17 amino acids. The CDR3 sequence: CASRDRGHQRVNEKLFF. The DNA of the CDR3 is TGTGCCAGCCGGGACAGGGGGCACCAGAGGGTCAATGAAAAACTGTTTTTT. The complete variable domain, with remaining parts taken from reference TRBV28 and TRBJ1-4, reads DVKVTQSSRYLVKRTGEKVFLECVQDMDHENMFWYRQDPGLGLRLIYFSYDVKMKEKGDIPEGYSVSREKKERFSLILESASTNQTSMYLCASRDRGHQRVNEKLFFGSGTQLSVL.

The gene calls are TRBV20-1 and TRBJ1-5; a weak D match, TRBD1 (6 bases). This CDR3 is 14 amino acids long. CDR1 and CDR2 from the germline V gene are DFQATT and SNEGSKA (reference sequence). V dropped 8 bases and J dropped 6 bases, with 20 bases sitting between them. The CDR3 protein is CSTNRVGMGQPQHF. As DNA, the CDR3 is TGCAGTACTAACAGGGTGGGGATGGGTCAGCCCCAGCATTTT.

Only a few counts were recorded for this clonotype. The rearrangement uses TRBV6-1 and TRBJ2-3; 8 positions agree with TRBD2. Germline V gives CDR1 MNHNS, CDR2 SASEGT. Trimming removed 6 bases from V and 4 bases from J; junction bases left unmatched: 15. The CDR3 consists of 17 residues. CDR3 in DNA: TGTGCCAGCAGGGCCCGGGGACTAGTGGAAAACGCAGATACGCAGTATTTT. Translation gives CASRARGLVENADTQYF.

The chain has TRBV6-2 or TRBV6-3 and TRBJ2-2; 11 nucleotides line up with TRBD2. The CDR3 has 19 residues. The trim removed 0 bases at V and 4 bases at J, leaving 10 bases unmatched. The germline V gene has CDR1 MNHEY and CDR2 SVGEGT. The CDR3 protein is CASSYSKWLAGGATGELFF. The DNA for the CDR3 is TGTGCCAGCAGTTACTCGAAGTGGCTAGCGGGAGGAGCCACCGGGGAGCTGTTTTTT.

The chain is built from TRBV5-1 and TRBJ2-3; D is undetermined. This CDR3 region has 17 residues. V dropped 5 bases and J dropped 0 bases, with 19 bases sitting between them. The germline V gene encodes CDR1 SGHRS and CDR2 YFSETQ. Here the CDR3 DNA reads TGCGCCAGCAGGCCCCAGGTGGGCCCATCGAGCACAGATACGCAGTATTTT. Translated: CASRPQVGPSSTDTQYF.

The chain uses TRBV29-1 and TRBJ2-3, with D possibly TRBD1 on 6 matching bases. The CDR3 contains 16 residues. Germline loops: CDR1 SQVTM, CDR2 ANQGSEA. The V end lost 0 bases, the J end lost 4 bases, and 17 bases lay between the germline ends. CDR3 in DNA: TGCAGCGTTGAAGACCGGGACAAAAGGAGCCCAGATACGCAGTATTTT. Its translation: CSVEDRDKRSPDTQYF.

This clonotype was counted only a few times. The rearrangement joins TRBV20-1 to TRBJ2-1, with 7 bases matching TRBD2. The length of the CDR3 is 17 residues. J lost 2 bases, V lost 3 bases, and 13 bases had no gene match. Germline CDR1 DFQATT, CDR2 SNEGSKA (reference sequence). CDR3 amino acids: CSASGTQRDWTYNEQFF. CDR3 nucleotides: TGCAGTGCTAGTGGGACCCAGCGGGACTGGACCTACAATGAGCAGTTCTTC.

This chain uses TRBV9 with TRBJ2-1; 7 nucleotides match TRBD1. J lost 3 bases, V lost 8 bases, and 8 bases had no gene match. CDR3 size: 14 residues. Germline CDR1 SGDLS, CDR2 YYNGEE. The CDR3 region is CARPRQGLYNEQFF. The CDR3 DNA is TGTGCCAGGCCCCGACAGGGCCTCTACAATGAGCAGTTCTTC.

The V gene is TRBV6-1, the J gene TRBJ2-7; D perhaps matches TRBD2 (6 bases). This CDR3 is built from 15 residues. Per germline, CDR1 MNHNS and CDR2 SASEGT. The germline V and J ends were trimmed by 7 bases and 3 bases, with 19 bases remaining between them. As DNA, the CDR3 is TGTGCCAGCACGCGGGGCAGGGATATGGTCTACGAGCAGTACTTC. Protein sequence: CASTRGRDMVYEQYF.

The chain carries TRBV10-1 and TRBJ2-7; D tentatively reads TRBD1 or TRBD2 (5 bases each). Germline V gene lookup returns CDR1 WNHNN and CDR2 SYGVQD (reference sequence). There are 14 residues in the CDR3. V lost 4 bases and J lost 8, with 18 bases in between. The CDR3 spells CASSARDGKSQQYF. The CDR3 region has the DNA TGCGCCAGCAGTGCCCGGGACGGAAAATCTCAGCAGTACTTC.

The chain carries TRBV20-1 and TRBJ1-2, with D unresolved. The CDR3 runs 13 residues. The germline V gene encodes CDR1 DFQATT and CDR2 SNEGSKA (reference sequence). The V gene lost 6 bases and the J gene lost 2 bases, with 13 bases spanning the gap. The DNA of the CDR3 is TGCAGTGCCCCGGCGGGAACAAACTATGGCTACACCTTC. It yields the protein CSAPAGTNYGYTF.

In the case of this clonotype: One junction end does not reproduce the germline sequence, and a read error may be involved. V usage is TRBV6-2 or TRBV6-3 and J usage is TRBJ2-1, with D uncertain. CDR1 is MNHEY and CDR2 is SVGEGT in the germline V gene. The CDR3 sequence is 16 residues long. CDR3 nucleotide sequence: TGTGCCAGCAGTCAAGTACGCCTCGTGGGTTACAATGGGCAGTTCTTC. Residues: CASSQVRLVGYNGQFF.

This clonotype appeared a few times. J is TRBJ2-3 and V is TRBV12-3 or TRBV12-4; 9 nucleotides match TRBD2. This CDR3 has 12 amino acids. J lost 4 bases, V lost 11 bases, and 4 bases had no gene match. CDR3 in amino acids: CAVSGSSDTQYF. As DNA, the CDR3 is TGTGCCGTTAGCGGGAGTTCAGATACGCAGTATTTT.

The chain links TRBV20-1 to TRBJ1-2; the D gene is possibly TRBD1 (5 bases). Per germline, CDR1 DFQATT and CDR2 SNEGSKA (reference sequence). The CDR3 consists of 14 residues. V was pared by 3 bases and J by 4 bases, with 15 bases between. CDR3 sequence: CSASTTATGYGYTF. CDR3 nucleotides: TGCAGTGCTAGCACGACAGCTACCGGCTATGGCTACACCTTC.

This clonotype was seen once. V gene TRBV7-9 combines with J gene TRBJ2-6, with D hard to call. The CDR3 length is 16 residues. The V end lost 5 bases, the J end lost 0 bases, and 11 bases lay between the germline ends. Germline CDR1 SEHNR, CDR2 FQNEAQ (reference sequence). The CDR3 reads CASSKESPSGANVLTF. The CDR3 bases are TGTGCCAGCAGCAAGGAGTCCCCCTCTGGGGCCAACGTCCTGACTTTC.

This sequence joins TRBV28 and TRBJ2-3, with D perhaps matching TRBD1 (5 bases). Germline CDR1 MDHEN, CDR2 SYDVKM. The CDR3 is made up of 18 amino acids. The ends were cut back, 6 bases at V and 0 bases at J, with 22 bases in the middle. For the CDR3, the DNA is TGTGCCAGCAGCCCTCTCACCAAGGGGCTGGGGAGCACAGATACGCAGTATTTT. Its protein is CASSPLTKGLGSTDTQYF.

CDR3 nucleotide sequence: TGTGCCAGCATTAGAGATTATTATTCGGAGGAGGAGACCCAGTACTTC. This sequence encodes CASIRDYYSEEETQYF. The rearrangement joins TRBV27 to TRBJ2-5, with D maybe TRBD2 (5 bases). CDR1 and CDR2 (germline): MNHEY, SMNVEV (reference sequence). The V and J ends lost 7 bases and 5 bases respectively, with 23 bases between them. The CDR3 loop spans 16 amino acids.

This chain links TRBV5-1 with TRBJ2-7; 12 nucleotides line up with TRBD2. This CDR3 has 15 residues. The trim removed 3 bases at V and 3 bases at J, leaving 4 bases unmatched. Germline V gene sequence: CDR1 SGHRS, CDR2 YFSETQ. The CDR3 DNA is TGCGCCAGCAGCTGGGCGGGACTAGCGGGCTACGAGCAGTACTTC. This sequence encodes CASSWAGLAGYEQYF.

The chain combines TRBV6-6 with TRBJ1-4; a weak D match, TRBD1 (5 bases). The CDR3 extends over 14 amino acids. Trimming cost V 6 bases and J 3 bases, with 11 bases left between them. Germline-derived CDR1 and CDR2 are MNHNY and SVGAGI (reference sequence). For the CDR3, the DNA is TGTGCCAGCAGCCCCCCGGGGGCTAATGAAAAACTGTTTTTT. Translation: CASSPPGANEKLFF.

The chain has TRBV20-1 and TRBJ2-1; TRBD2 agrees at 9 bases. The last part of the DNA fits TRBJ2-7 better; the J call may be wrong. This CDR3 has 14 amino acids. The germline V gene has CDR1 DFQATT and CDR2 SNEGSKA (reference sequence). The CDR3 sequence: CSAISALAGVEQYF. In DNA form, the CDR3 reads TGCAGTGCTATATCGGCCTTAGCGGGAGTCGAGCAGTACTTC.

The chain carries TRBV7-2 and TRBJ2-5; D not certain. The DNA end lines up better with TRBJ2-1; the J call may be wrong. In germline, CDR1 is SGHTA, CDR2 FQGNSA. The CDR3 has 14 amino acids. CDR3 in amino acids: CASSFLQIQNEQFF. CDR3 DNA sequence: TGTGCCAGCAGCTTTCTCCAGATTCAGAATGAGCAGTTCTTC.

V and J are TRBV6-2 or TRBV6-3 and TRBJ1-5, with 8 bases fitting TRBD1. The germline gives CDR1 MNHEY, CDR2 SVGEGT. The CDR3 covers 14 residues. J was trimmed by 7 bases and V by 6 bases; bases with no gene match: 8. The DNA of the CDR3 is TGTGCCAGCAGAAACGGACAGGGTGGGCAGCCCCAGCATTTT. Protein: CASRNGQGGQPQHF.

This clonotype was found many times. The chain uses TRBV19 and TRBJ1-2; D is perhaps TRBD1 (5 bases). The CDR3 runs 15 residues. V lost 7 bases and J 0 bases, leaving 15 bases between the germline ends. CDR1 and CDR2 from the germline V gene are LNHDA and SQIVND (reference sequence). The CDR3: CASTPGEYSNYGYTF. The CDR3, as DNA: TGTGCCAGTACCCCGGGGGAATACTCTAACTATGGCTACACCTTC.

This clonotype was detected only a few times. This rearrangement joins TRBV9 to TRBJ2-2, with D possibly matching TRBD2 (6 bases). V was shortened by 3 bases and J by 0 bases, with 12 bases between the two germline ends. The germline gives CDR1 SGDLS, CDR2 YYNGEE. The CDR3 is made up of 16 amino acids. The CDR3 sequence: CASSARGGTNTGELFF. CDR3 nucleotides: TGTGCCAGCAGCGCTCGCGGCGGGACGAACACCGGGGAGCTGTTTTTT.

V usage is TRBV7-9 and J usage is TRBJ1-4, with 7 positions matching TRBD1. V was clipped by 5 bases and J by 5 bases; unmatched bases: 8. The CDR3 runs 15 residues. Germline-derived CDR1 and CDR2 are SEHNR and FQNEAQ (reference sequence). CDR3 bases: TGTGCCAGCAGCGAGTGGGACAGTAAGAATGAAAAACTGTTTTTT. This translates into CASSEWDSKNEKLFF.

Of note for this clonotype: The germline gene is not matched at one end of the junction; a read error may be the cause. This chain uses TRBV6-5 with TRBJ2-3, with TRBD1 matching over 8 bases. Germline V gives CDR1 MNHEY, CDR2 SVGAGI. The CDR3 has 15 residues. The CDR3 protein is CASRIGQGVADTRYF. In DNA form, the CDR3 reads TGTGCCAGCAGAATAGGACAGGGCGTAGCGGATACGCGGTATTTT.

The chain carries TRBV7-2 and TRBJ1-4, with 11 bases aligning to TRBD1. The CDR3 runs to 16 residues. V dropped 5 bases and J dropped 8; count of bases not matched to a gene: 10. Germline CDR1 reads SGHTA; CDR2 reads FQGNSA. This chain's CDR3 is CASSARLGQGDEKLFF. In DNA, the CDR3 is TGTGCCAGCAGCGCTCGACTGGGACAGGGGGACGAAAAACTGTTTTTT.

The chain is built from TRBV24-1 and TRBJ2-7, with a possible D match to TRBD1 (5 bases). The CDR3 sequence is 13 residues long. Germline-derived CDR1 and CDR2 are KGHDR and SFDVKD. The V end lost 2 bases, the J end lost 7 bases, and 11 bases lay between the germline ends. For the CDR3, the DNA is TGTGCCACCAGTGATTCCAGGGTGTGGGAGCAGTACTTC. This encodes CATSDSRVWEQYF.

This clonotype was observed a few times. This chain links TRBV29-1 with TRBJ1-1, with no clear D. The V and J ends lost 4 bases and 0 bases respectively, with 9 bases between them. Per the germline V gene, CDR1 is SQVTM and CDR2 is ANQGSEA. This CDR3 region has 13 residues. CDR3 amino acids: CSVGASMNTEAFF. The CDR3 DNA follows: TGCAGCGTTGGTGCCAGCATGAACACTGAAGCTTTCTTT.